These 24 T cell receptor beta chains share one sample of origin, sequenced in a study of blood T cell repertoires in COVID-19. Here immunoSEQ multiplex PCR was the method, and the copy in TCRdb shows in-frame clones only, minus some. The data hold about 220,000 clones, with approximately 83% observed a single time. Input material: peripheral blood. All receptors derive from a woman aged 30 to 39 who had recovered from COVID-19.

This chain joins TRBV4-2 and TRBJ1-1; D possibly corresponds to TRBD1 (6 bases). Germline CDR1 is LGHNA and CDR2 is YNFKEQ. V lost 1 base to trimming and J lost 4 bases, with 13 bases between them. The CDR3 is made up of 15 amino acids. CDR3 sequence reads: CASSQAEGGGTEAFF. Written as DNA, the CDR3 is TGTGCCAGCAGCCAAGCTGAGGGGGGGGGCACTGAAGCTTTCTTT.

The count of this clone is one. The genes are TRBV9 and TRBJ2-7, with 8 nucleotides matching TRBD2. The trim removed 4 bases at V and 4 bases at J, leaving 7 bases unmatched. Germline V gene data show CDR1 as SGDLS and CDR2 as YYNGEE. The CDR3 runs 14 residues. The CDR3 region has the DNA TGTGCCAGCAGCCCCAGCGGGAGCGGGTACGAGCAGTACTTC. It translates to CASSPSGSGYEQYF.

The chain couples TRBV27 to TRBJ2-1, with 9 bases aligning to TRBD2. Losses at the gene ends were 4 bases for V and 0 bases for J; bases not matched to a gene: 7. This CDR3 is built from 17 residues. Germline CDR1 MNHEY, CDR2 SMNVEV (reference sequence). CDR3 residues: CASSSGLAIISYNEQFF. CDR3 DNA: TGTGCCAGCAGTTCTGGACTAGCGATCATCTCCTACAATGAGCAGTTCTTC.

In this sample, this clone turned up once. The V call is TRBV24-1, the J call TRBJ2-1; D is perhaps TRBD1 (6 bases). Germline CDR1 and CDR2: KGHDR and SFDVKD. With 3 bases removed from V and 5 bases from J, the gap between germline ends came to 16 bases. The CDR3 length is 16 residues. CDR3 loop: CATSDPRAGDNNEQFF. Written as DNA, the CDR3 is TGTGCCACCAGTGATCCCCGCGCAGGGGATAACAATGAGCAGTTCTTC.

The V call is TRBV5-1, the J call TRBJ1-2, with 7 bases fitting TRBD1. With V trimmed by 0 bases and J by 8 bases, 7 bases remained unmatched. The CDR3 runs 14 residues. The germline gives CDR1 SGHRS, CDR2 YFSETQ. The CDR3 DNA follows: TGCGCCAGCAGCTTGGACGACAGGGTTGGCGGCTACACCTTC. It codes for CASSLDDRVGGYTF.

This chain joins TRBV18 and TRBJ2-7, with D tentatively TRBD2 (7 bases). Germline CDR1 is KGHSH and CDR2 is LQKENI. This CDR3 comprises 15 residues. V was shortened by 2 bases and J by 2 bases, with 13 bases between the two germline ends. CDR3 in amino acids: CASSPAGAGTYEQYF. The CDR3 DNA is TGTGCCAGCTCACCAGCGGGGGCAGGGACCTACGAGCAGTACTTC.

The V gene is TRBV28, the J gene TRBJ2-7; 8 bases fit TRBD1. This CDR3 is 15 amino acids long. After removal of 5 bases from V and 2 bases from J, the junction contained 8 bases not matched to a gene. The germline CDR1 and CDR2 sequences are MDHEN and SYDVKM. CDR3 loop: CASSPPGQGTYEQYF. The DNA for the CDR3 is TGTGCCAGCAGTCCCCCAGGACAGGGCACCTACGAGCAGTACTTC.

This chain joins TRBV10-3 and TRBJ2-5, with TRBD1 matching over 10 bases. The CDR3 consists of 16 residues. Germline trimming cut 6 bases from V and 1 base from J; bases unmatched to any gene: 8. Per the germline V gene, CDR1 is ENHRY and CDR2 is SYGVKD. As DNA, the CDR3 is TGTGCCATCAGAAGAGACAGGGGGCGCGTCCAAGAGACCCAGTACTTC. Its protein is CAIRRDRGRVQETQYF.

The chain links TRBV27 to TRBJ1-2, with TRBD1 matching 8 bases. This CDR3 has 12 amino acids. Per germline, CDR1 MNHEY and CDR2 SMNVEV (reference sequence). J was trimmed by 8 bases and V by 3 bases; bases with no gene match: 2. For the CDR3, the DNA is TGTGCCAGCAGTTTGACAGGGGTGGGCTACACCTTC. This gives the protein CASSLTGVGYTF.

The chain employs TRBV3-1 (or the pseudogene TRBV3-2) and TRBJ2-7, with 8 bases that match TRBD2. The junction had 11 bases not matched to a gene; V was cut back by 4 bases and J by 9 bases. The CDR3 consists of 14 residues. CDR1 and CDR2 (germline): LGHDT, YNNKEL (reference sequence). This CDR3 is CASSPSGTAGGQYF. DNA for the CDR3: TGTGCCAGCAGCCCCTCCGGGACGGCGGGGGGGCAGTACTTC.

The rearrangement links TRBV6-5 to TRBJ1-3; D is undetermined. CDR1 and CDR2 from the germline V gene are MNHEY and SVGAGI. The CDR3 has 14 residues. V lost 5 bases to trimming and J lost 0 bases, with 8 bases between them. CDR3 bases: TGTGCCAGCAGTACAGACACCTCTGGAAACACCATATATTTT. It specifies CASSTDTSGNTIYF.

This clone was found a few times. The CDR3 region has the DNA TGTGCCAGCAGCTGGGACTTCCAAGAGACCCAGTACTTC. It specifies CASSWDFQETQYF. This chain connects TRBV5-4 to TRBJ2-5, with D perhaps matching TRBD2 (6 bases). The CDR3 spans 13 residues. Per the germline V gene, CDR1 is SGHNT and CDR2 is YYREEE (reference sequence). The ends were cut back, 3 bases at V and 1 base at J, with 7 bases in the middle.

The CDR3 bases are TGCAGCGTTGACCTAAGGGGGCGGCTGGACGAGCAGTACTTC. It translates to CSVDLRGRLDEQYF. This sequence joins TRBV29-1 and TRBJ2-7, with TRBD1 identical over 7 bases. Germline V lookup: CDR1 SQVTM, CDR2 ANQGSEA. J was trimmed by 5 bases and V by 3 bases; bases with no gene match: 10. The CDR3 contains 14 residues.

This clone was picked up a small number of times. The rearrangement links TRBV19 to TRBJ2-7; 9 nucleotides agree with TRBD2. This CDR3 spans 14 amino acids. CDR1 LNHDA and CDR2 SQIVND come from the germline V gene (reference sequence). V lost 6 bases to trimming and J lost 0 bases; unmatched junction nucleotides: 3. The CDR3 DNA follows: TGTGCCAGTAGCTGGACTAGCGACTCCTACGAGCAGTACTTC. Protein: CASSWTSDSYEQYF.

The CDR3 DNA reads TGCGCCAGCAGCTCTGGGACTAGCGGCCCCTACGAGCAGTACTTC. Translation gives CASSSGTSGPYEQYF. This chain links TRBV5-1 with TRBJ2-7, with 11 nucleotides matching TRBD2. Germline V lookup: CDR1 SGHRS, CDR2 YFSETQ. V dropped 3 bases and J dropped 2; count of bases not matched to a gene: 4. CDR3 length: 15 amino acids.

This chain links TRBV5-5 with TRBJ1-6, with D possibly TRBD1 on 6 matching bases. The CDR3 extends over 17 amino acids. Trimming removed 0 bases from V and 10 bases from J, with 20 bases in between. Germline CDR1 is SGHKS and CDR2 is YYEKEE (reference sequence). The CDR3 spells CASSLGGPTGTGSPLHF. CDR3 sequence (DNA): TGTGCCAGCAGCTTGGGGGGGCCCACAGGGACGGGGTCACCCCTCCACTTT.

Here the CDR3 reads CASGSRGSTEAFF. CDR3 in DNA: TGTGCTAGTGGTTCCCGGGGTTCGACTGAAGCTTTCTTT. V gene TRBV12-5 combines with J gene TRBJ1-1; no definite D call. This CDR3 region has 13 residues. Germline assignment: CDR1 LGHNT and CDR2 FRNRAP. V lost 4 bases and J lost 5, with 11 bases in between.

This clone turned up a few times. V gene TRBV9 combines with J gene TRBJ1-6, with a possible D match to TRBD1 (6 bases). Germline CDR1 SGDLS, CDR2 YYNGEE. V was clipped by 2 bases and J by 6 bases, with 9 bases between them. The CDR3 extends over 14 amino acids. The CDR3 coding sequence is TGTGCCAGCAGCGTGTTGACAGGTAATTCACCCCTCCACTTT. Amino acids: CASSVLTGNSPLHF.

The genes are TRBV29-1 and TRBJ2-7, with 8 positions matching TRBD1. CDR3 length: 13 residues. The germline V gene encodes CDR1 SQVTM and CDR2 ANQGSEA. J was trimmed by 3 bases and V by 5 bases; bases with no gene match: 6. CDR3 nucleotides: TGCAGCGTTTCAGGGGGCGATCGCTACGAGCAGTACTTC. Its protein is CSVSGGDRYEQYF.

This clone was seen a single time. This chain connects TRBV11-1 to TRBJ2-3; a possible D gene is TRBD2 (5 bases). CDR1 and CDR2 from the germline V gene are SGHAT and FQDESV (reference sequence). The V end lost 4 bases, the J end lost 2 bases, and 13 bases lay between the germline ends. The CDR3 length is 15 residues. Here the CDR3 reads CASSSGWGATDTQYF. CDR3 coding DNA: TGTGCCAGCAGCTCGGGCTGGGGAGCCACAGATACGCAGTATTTT.

The chain combines TRBV5-4 with TRBJ2-1, with 13 bases matching TRBD2. The V gene's germline CDR1 is SGHNT and CDR2 YYREEE (reference sequence). The trim removed 3 bases at V and 8 bases at J, leaving 8 bases unmatched. The CDR3 consists of 16 residues. The CDR3 is CASSSWTSGSRDEQFF. The DNA of the CDR3 is TGTGCCAGCAGCTCGTGGACTAGCGGGAGTAGGGATGAGCAGTTCTTC.

This chain uses TRBV19 with TRBJ2-7, with D possibly matching TRBD2 (6 bases). CDR3 length: 16 amino acids. Between the trimmed V and J ends, which lost 3 bases and 4 bases, there was a span of 19 bases. Germline V lookup: CDR1 LNHDA, CDR2 SQIVND (reference sequence). The CDR3 here is CASSIGVAGPLYEQYF. Written as DNA, the CDR3 is TGTGCCAGTAGTATCGGGGTGGCGGGACCCCTTTACGAGCAGTACTTC.

The gene calls are TRBV4-1 and TRBJ2-5; 11 nucleotides line up with TRBD1. V lost 3 bases and J lost 4; bases outside the gene matches: 7. The CDR3 is 16 residues long. Germline V gene sequence: CDR1 MGHRA, CDR2 YSYEKL. The CDR3 DNA is TGCGCCAGCAGCCATACCGGGACAGGGGGGGGAGAGACCCAGTACTTC. This translates into CASSHTGTGGGETQYF.

The chain links TRBV11-3 to TRBJ2-7; TRBD1 matches 8 bases. The CDR3 is 17 amino acids. The germline CDR1 and CDR2 sequences are SGHNT and YENEEA. V gave up 0 bases and J gave up 2 bases; unmatched junction bases: 9. The CDR3: CASSLDPRTGQAYEQYF. For the CDR3, the DNA is TGTGCCAGCAGCTTAGACCCCCGGACAGGGCAAGCCTACGAGCAGTACTTC.